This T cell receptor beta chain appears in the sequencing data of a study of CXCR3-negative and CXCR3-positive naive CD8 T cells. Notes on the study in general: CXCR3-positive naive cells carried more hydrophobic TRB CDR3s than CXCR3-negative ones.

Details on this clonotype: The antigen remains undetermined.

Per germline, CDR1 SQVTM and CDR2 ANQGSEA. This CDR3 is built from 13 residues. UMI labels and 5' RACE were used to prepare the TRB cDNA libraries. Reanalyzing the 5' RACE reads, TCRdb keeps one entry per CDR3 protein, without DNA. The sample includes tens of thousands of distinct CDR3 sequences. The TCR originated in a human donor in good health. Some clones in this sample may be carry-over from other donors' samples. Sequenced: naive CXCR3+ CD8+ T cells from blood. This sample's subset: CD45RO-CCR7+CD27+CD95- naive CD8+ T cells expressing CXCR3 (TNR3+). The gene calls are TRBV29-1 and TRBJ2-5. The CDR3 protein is CSVYWQNQETQYF.